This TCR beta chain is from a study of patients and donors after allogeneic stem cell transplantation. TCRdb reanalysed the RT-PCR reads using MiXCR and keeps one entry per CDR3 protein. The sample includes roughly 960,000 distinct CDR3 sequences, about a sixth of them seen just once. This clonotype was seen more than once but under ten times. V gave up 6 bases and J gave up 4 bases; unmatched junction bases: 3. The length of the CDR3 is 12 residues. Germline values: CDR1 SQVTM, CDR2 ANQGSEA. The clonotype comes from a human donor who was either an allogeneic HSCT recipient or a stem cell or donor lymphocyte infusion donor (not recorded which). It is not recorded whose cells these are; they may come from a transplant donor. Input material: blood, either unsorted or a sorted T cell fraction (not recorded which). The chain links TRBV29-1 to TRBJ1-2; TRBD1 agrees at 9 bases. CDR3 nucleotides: TGCAGCGTCCAGGGACAGGGCTATGGCTACACCTTC. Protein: CSVQGQGYGYTF.